Following are 18 T cell receptor beta chains from one sample sequenced in a study of cytomegalovirus exposure and HLA in healthy donors. The protocol was immunoSEQ multiplex PCR, while the TCRdb copy is restricted to in-frame clones and leaves out a portion. Of over 100,000 clones in the sample, roughly 95% were seen once. The material sequenced was PBMCs. Every receptor here comes from a woman aged 18-30 years in good health and CMV-seronegative.

V gene TRBV4-3 combines with J gene TRBJ1-2, with 10 bases aligning to TRBD1. The CDR3 is made up of 17 amino acids. Germline V CDR1 and CDR2: LGHNA, YSLEER. Germline trimming cut 0 bases from V and 4 bases from J; bases unmatched to any gene: 8. CDR3 nucleotides: TGCGCCAGCAGCCAAGATTCGGGACAGGGGTCTGCCTATGGCTACACCTTC. It translates to CASSQDSGQGSAYGYTF.

The count of this clone is one. V is TRBV27 and J is TRBJ1-2; D possibly corresponds to TRBD1 (5 bases). The ends were cut back, 8 bases at V and 3 bases at J, with 13 bases in the middle. The CDR3 covers 13 residues. CDR1 is MNHEY, CDR2 SMNVEV, per germline (reference sequence). The DNA for the CDR3 is TGTGCCAGCGGACAAGGGGATTACTATGGCTACACCTTC. Its translation: CASGQGDYYGYTF.

The sample holds one count of this clone. The chain uses TRBV11-2 and TRBJ1-2; 8 bases are a match to TRBD1. Trimming removed 2 bases from V and 2 bases from J; junction bases left unmatched: 4. CDR3 size: 15 residues. The germline V gene has CDR1 SGHAT and CDR2 FQNNGV. The CDR3 reads CASSLTRQGNYGYTF. The CDR3 nucleotides are TGTGCCAGCAGCTTAACGCGACAGGGGAACTATGGCTACACCTTC.

The V and J genes are TRBV2 and TRBJ2-1; D might be TRBD2 (6 bases). From germline, CDR1 is SNHLY and CDR2 FYNNEI. The CDR3 covers 15 residues. The V end lost 6 bases, the J end lost 3 bases, and 15 bases lay between the germline ends. This chain's CDR3 is CASSQYGDFYNEQFF. CDR3 bases: TGTGCCAGCAGCCAATATGGGGACTTCTACAATGAGCAGTTCTTC.

The chain carries TRBV7-6 and TRBJ2-3, with D perhaps matching TRBD2 (6 bases). V was pared by 4 bases and J by 0 bases, with 8 bases between. The CDR3 extends over 14 amino acids. Germline assignment: CDR1 SGHVS and CDR2 FNYEAQ. CDR3: CASSSGVSTDTQYF. CDR3 in DNA: TGTGCCAGCAGCTCGGGGGTTAGCACAGATACGCAGTATTTT.

V gene TRBV30 combines with J gene TRBJ1-5; D unresolved. CDR1 and CDR2 from the germline V gene are GTSNPN and SVGIG (reference sequence). The CDR3 extends over 13 amino acids. V was trimmed by 3 bases and J by 4 bases, leaving 10 bases between them. CDR3 nucleotide sequence: TGTGCCTGGAGCCGGGGAAATAATCAGCCCCAGCATTTT. Amino acids: CAWSRGNNQPQHF.

The V and J genes are TRBV19 and TRBJ2-1, with D uncertain. Trimming stripped 1 base from V and 0 bases from J, with 7 bases between. The CDR3 consists of 15 residues. CDR1 is LNHDA, CDR2 SQIVND, per germline (reference sequence). In DNA form, the CDR3 reads TGTGCCAGTAGTATAGCCGGAGACTCCTACAATGAGCAGTTCTTC. It specifies CASSIAGDSYNEQFF.

The chain is built from TRBV18 and TRBJ2-5; D is unresolved. V was clipped by 4 bases and J by 4 bases, with 10 bases between them. Germline lookup yields CDR1 KGHSH and CDR2 LQKENI. The CDR3 loop spans 13 amino acids. CDR3 in amino acids: CASSLNKAETQYF. In nucleotides, the CDR3 is TGTGCCAGCTCACTCAATAAAGCAGAGACCCAGTACTTC.

The chain has TRBV4-3 and TRBJ1-2; 8 nucleotides agree with TRBD1. CDR1 and CDR2 from the germline V gene are LGHNA and YSLEER. This CDR3 has 15 amino acids. The V segment lost 7 bases and the J segment 6 bases; nucleotides outside the gene matches: 13. CDR3 nucleotide sequence: TGCGCCAGCACCCCAAACAGGGGGAGCTTAGATGGCTACACCTTC. This sequence encodes CASTPNRGSLDGYTF.

The table lists this clone with a count of one. The gene calls are TRBV30 and TRBJ1-2, with 9 bases fitting TRBD1. V lost 2 bases and J lost 1; bases outside the gene matches: 11. The CDR3 extends over 17 amino acids. CDR1 and CDR2 (germline): GTSNPN, SVGIG (reference sequence). CDR3 nucleotide sequence: TGTGCCTGGAGTCCCCCGGACAGGGGTGGCCTTAACTATGGCTACACCTTC. Protein: CAWSPPDRGGLNYGYTF.

The CDR3: CAISGRDRNQAFF. In DNA form, the CDR3 reads TGTGCCATCAGTGGCCGGGACAGGAATCAAGCTTTCTTT. The gene calls are TRBV10-3 and TRBJ1-1; 8 nucleotides line up with TRBD1. From germline, CDR1 is ENHRY and CDR2 SYGVKD. Unmatched junction bases numbered 7, after V lost 4 bases and J lost 9 bases. CDR3 length: 13 residues.

A single count supports this clone. The chain combines TRBV30 with TRBJ1-5, with D possibly being TRBD1 (6 bases). Per germline, CDR1 GTSNPN and CDR2 SVGIG (reference sequence). V was cut by 1 base and J by 2 bases, with 12 bases left in between. The CDR3 has 15 amino acids. The CDR3 loop reads CAWSDRDTGNQPQHF. The CDR3 coding sequence is TGTGCCTGGAGTGACCGGGACACAGGCAATCAGCCCCAGCATTTT.

The sample holds one count of this clone. The J gene is TRBJ2-7, the V gene TRBV10-2; 7 bases are a match to TRBD2. The CDR3 runs 11 residues. J was trimmed by 7 bases and V by 10 bases; bases with no gene match: 7. Germline CDR1 and CDR2: WSHSY and SAAADI. The CDR3 DNA follows: TGCGCCACAGGACTAGTTCATGAGCAGTACTTC. It is translated as CATGLVHEQYF.

The chain joins TRBV18 to TRBJ2-2; D is perhaps TRBD1 (5 bases). Germline lookup yields CDR1 KGHSH and CDR2 LQKENI. The ends were cut back, 3 bases at V and 5 bases at J, with 19 bases in the middle. The CDR3 is made up of 17 amino acids. The CDR3 nucleotides are TGTGCCAGCTCACCTTCTTTGGCAGGGATAGGAACCGGGGAGCTGTTTTTT. Protein: CASSPSLAGIGTGELFF.

This rearrangement joins TRBV4-2 to TRBJ1-3; a possible D gene is TRBD1 (6 bases). The CDR3 covers 14 residues. CDR1 and CDR2 from the germline V gene are LGHNA and YNFKEQ. The V and J ends lost 2 bases and 4 bases respectively, with 9 bases between them. The CDR3 nucleotides read TGTGCCAGCAGCCAAATAGGACAGGGAAACACCATATATTTT. Translation gives CASSQIGQGNTIYF.

This sequence joins TRBV4-1 and TRBJ1-5; a possible D gene is TRBD1 (5 bases). Trimming stripped 4 bases from V and 5 bases from J, with 9 bases between. Germline CDR1 is MGHRA and CDR2 is YSYEKL. The CDR3 runs to 13 residues. CDR3 DNA sequence: TGCGCCAGCAGCCTGTTAGGGGATCAGCCCCAGCATTTT. Translating gives CASSLLGDQPQHF.

In DNA, the CDR3 is TGCGCCAGCAGCACGGGACAGGGGGACACTGAAGCTTTCTTT. It specifies CASSTGQGDTEAFF. The chain recombines TRBV4-3 with TRBJ1-1, with 11 nucleotides matching TRBD1. CDR1 is LGHNA and CDR2 is YSLEER in the germline V gene. V shed 5 bases and J 3 bases; nucleotides not matched to a gene: 2. There are 14 residues in the CDR3.

This chain links TRBV6-1 with TRBJ2-6; TRBD2 might be the D (5 bases). Trimming removed 1 base from V and 4 bases from J, with 8 bases in between. The CDR3 extends over 15 amino acids. CDR1 and CDR2 (germline): MNHNS, SASEGT. Here the CDR3 DNA reads TGTGCCAGCAGTGAAGAGGGAGCCGGGGCCAACGTCCTGACTTTC. This codes for CASSEEGAGANVLTF.